This TCR beta chain was recovered during a study of cytomegalovirus exposure and HLA in healthy donors. General observations from the study: In a later analysis, TCR beta V- and J-gene trimming showed a link to a missense DCLRE1C variant.

This CDR3 contains 13 residues. V was cut by 0 bases and J by 5 bases, with 7 bases left in between. Germline lookup yields CDR1 KGHSH and CDR2 LQKENI. Researchers ran the PCR with 60 Vbeta and 13 Jbeta primers. Assay used: immunoSEQ multiplex PCR; TCRdb lists only in-frame clones, some missing. Of about 170,000 clones in the sample, approximately 75% were seen once. This clone was seen once. Its antigen is still unknown. The source is a young woman in good health and CMV-seronegative. This chain connects TRBV18 to TRBJ1-1; D is uncertain. Sequenced sample: PBMCs. The CDR3 is CASSPPLLTEAFF. The CDR3, as DNA: TGTGCCAGCTCACCACCTCTCCTAACTGAAGCTTTCTTT.